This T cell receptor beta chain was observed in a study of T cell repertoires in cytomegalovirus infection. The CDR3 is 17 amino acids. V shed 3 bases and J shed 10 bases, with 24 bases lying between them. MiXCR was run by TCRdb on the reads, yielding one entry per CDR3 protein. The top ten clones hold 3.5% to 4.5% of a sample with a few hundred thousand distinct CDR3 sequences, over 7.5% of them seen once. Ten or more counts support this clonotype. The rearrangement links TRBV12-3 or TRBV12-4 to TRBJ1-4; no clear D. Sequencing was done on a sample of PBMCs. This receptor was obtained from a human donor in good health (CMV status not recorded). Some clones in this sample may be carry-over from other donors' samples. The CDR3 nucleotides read TGTGCCAGCAGTTTTGGAGGTTCTAATGGTGTAGCGGGAAAACTGTTTTTT. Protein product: CASSFGGSNGVAGKLFF.